Each of the 26 T cell receptor beta chains below was sequenced from the same sample in a study of T cells in Graves' hyperthyroidism and ophthalmopathy. From RNA transcripts, TCR beta CDR3 regions were amplified. When the TCR CDR3 underwent first-round RT-PCR, the HTBI primer set was used. MiXCR, applied by TCRdb to the multiplex PCR reads, yields one record per CDR3 protein. Of approximately 610,000 distinct CDR3 sequences in the sample, around 17% were seen once. Material for sequencing was blood. The receptors stem from a woman under 30 with Graves' hyperthyroidism.

This clonotype was detected a few times. A much larger clone lies a single base off, so this may be a read error. The chain recombines TRBV20-1 with TRBJ2-3, with a possible D match to TRBD2 (6 bases). This CDR3 is 14 amino acids long. Germline V gene lookup returns CDR1 DFQATT and CDR2 SNEGSKA (reference sequence). The CDR3 nucleotides are TGCAGTGCTAGTCCAGCGGGCAGCACAGATACGCGGTATTTT. This translates into CSASPAGSTDTRYF.

The chain recombines TRBV18 with TRBJ1-4; 7 bases are a match to TRBD1. CDR3 length: 18 residues. Germline lookup yields CDR1 KGHSH and CDR2 LQKENI. V shed 2 bases, J shed 0 bases, and the junction held 9 bases outside the gene matches. The CDR3 reads CASSPVHRGTATNEKLFF. For the CDR3, the DNA is TGTGCCAGCTCACCAGTCCACAGGGGCACTGCAACTAATGAAAAACTGTTTTTT.

This clonotype was detected ten times or more. The V gene is TRBV5-1, the J gene TRBJ1-5; no reliable D call. V shed 3 bases and J shed 5 bases, with 18 bases lying between them. Germline V CDR1 and CDR2: SGHRS, YFSETQ. The CDR3 spans 16 residues. The CDR3 is CASSSGVEGGDQPQHF. CDR3 DNA sequence: TGCGCCAGCAGCTCTGGGGTTGAGGGCGGTGATCAGCCCCAGCATTTT.

This clonotype was counted once. A much larger clone is a single base away; this may be a read error. This sequence joins TRBV19 and TRBJ2-7, with 7 bases matching TRBD2. The germline V gene has CDR1 LNHDA and CDR2 SQIVND (reference sequence). Germline trimming cut 3 bases from V and 6 bases from J; bases unmatched to any gene: 2. This CDR3 region has 12 residues. The CDR3 sequence: CASSIPGGEQYF. As DNA, the CDR3 is TGTGCCAGTAGTATCCCGGGGGGCGAGCAGTACTTC. The whole variable domain, filled in from reference TRBV19 and TRBJ2-7, reads DGGITQSPKYLFRKEGQNVTLSCEQNLNHDAMYWYRQDPGQGLRLIYYSQIVNDFQKGDIAEGYSVSREKKESFPLTVTSAQKNPTAFYLCASSIPGGEQYFGPGTRLTVT.

This clonotype was seen a few times. The chain links TRBV5-1 to TRBJ1-1, with D uncertain. V was cut by 0 bases and J by 1 base, with 16 bases left in between. Germline V gene sequence: CDR1 SGHRS, CDR2 YFSETQ. The CDR3 runs to 17 residues. Here the CDR3 DNA reads TGCGCCAGCAGCTTGGCCCCTCGAGGAGCTCCGAACACTGAAGCTTTCTTT. Its protein product is CASSLAPRGAPNTEAFF.

The J gene is TRBJ2-2, the V gene TRBV20-1, with 10 bases identical to TRBD1. Germline V gene data show CDR1 as DFQATT and CDR2 as SNEGSKA (reference sequence). The CDR3 runs 17 residues. V was pared by 1 base and J by 9 bases, with 14 bases of the junction left unmatched. DNA for the CDR3: TGCAGTGCTAGAGGAGCCGGGACAGGGGAGGCAACATGGGAGCTGTTTTTT. As protein: CSARGAGTGEATWELFF.

This clonotype was recorded many times. V usage is TRBV5-6 and J usage is TRBJ2-7; no clear D gene. Trimming removed 3 bases at V and 2 bases at J, with 15 bases between. Germline CDR1 SGHDT, CDR2 YYEEEE. The CDR3 is made up of 15 amino acids. CDR3 amino acids: CASSSTKNPTYEQYF. CDR3 nucleotides: TGTGCCAGCAGCTCCACGAAAAACCCGACCTACGAGCAGTACTTC. Looking up the rest from reference TRBV5-6 and TRBJ2-7 gives the full variable domain: DAGVTQSPTHLIKTRGQQVTLRCSPKSGHDTVSWYQQALGQGPQFIFQYYEEEERQRGNFPDRFSGHQFPNYSSELNVNALLLGDSALYLCASSSTKNPTYEQYFGPGTRLTVT.

Comments on this clonotype: A junction end diverges from the germline sequence, so it may reflect a read error. CDR3: CASSLRRELSGNTIYF. In DNA, the CDR3 is TGTGCCAGCAGTTTACGCAGGGAACTGTCTGGAAACACTATATATTTT. The V call is TRBV12-3 or TRBV12-4, the J call TRBJ1-3; D might be TRBD1 (5 bases). The CDR3 spans 16 residues.

This clonotype was recorded at least ten times. The J gene is TRBJ1-4, the V gene TRBV5-1; a possible D gene is TRBD1 (6 bases). This CDR3 has 14 amino acids. CDR1 SGHRS and CDR2 YFSETQ come from the germline V gene. V lost 3 bases, J lost 5 bases, and 11 bases lay in between. This CDR3 is CASSSGTPNEKLFF. In nucleotides, the CDR3 is TGCGCCAGCAGCTCCGGGACACCAAATGAAAAACTGTTTTTT.

CDR3 nucleotide sequence: TGTGCCAGCAGCTTAATTCGAGCGGGGGGCTCCTACGAGCAGTACTTC. The encoded protein is CASSLIRAGGSYEQYF. This chain joins TRBV5-6 and TRBJ2-7, with 9 bases aligning to TRBD2. Germline loops: CDR1 SGHDT, CDR2 YYEEEE. The CDR3 has 16 amino acids. V lost 2 bases and J lost 0; bases outside the gene matches: 6.

The rearrangement uses TRBV10-3 and TRBJ2-7; D remains ambiguous. Germline lookup yields CDR1 ENHRY and CDR2 SYGVKD. CDR3 length: 15 residues. Trimming pared 4 bases from V and 5 bases from J, leaving 18 bases between. In nucleotides, the CDR3 is TGTGCCATCAGTGGAGCTCTAGGTTTAAGCCACGAGCAGTACTTC. This gives the protein CAISGALGLSHEQYF.

This clonotype was found many times. The genes are TRBV7-9 and TRBJ1-1, with 7 bases identical to TRBD1. The V and J ends lost 5 bases and 0 bases, in that order; junction bases with no gene match: 6. Germline lookup yields CDR1 SEHNR and CDR2 FQNEAQ (reference sequence). CDR3 length: 15 residues. The CDR3 reads CASSKRDSLNTEAFF. In nucleotides, the CDR3 is TGTGCCAGCAGCAAACGGGACAGTTTGAACACTGAAGCTTTCTTT.

This clonotype showed up just a few times. V gene TRBV10-2 combines with J gene TRBJ2-7, with 7 bases aligning to TRBD1. CDR1 and CDR2 (germline): WSHSY, SAAADI. There are 14 residues in the CDR3. The junction had 8 bases not matched to a gene; V was cut back by 6 bases and J by 3 bases. The CDR3 sequence is CASRSGTALYEQYF. The CDR3 DNA reads TGCGCCAGCAGGTCCGGGACAGCACTCTACGAGCAGTACTTC.

The CDR3 sequence is CASSGTLGYTF. In nucleotides, the CDR3 is TGTGCCAGCAGCGGGACGCTAGGCTACACCTTC. The chain combines TRBV12-3 or TRBV12-4 with TRBJ1-2; perhaps TRBD1 as D (5 bases). V lost 6 bases to trimming and J lost 8 bases, with 10 bases between them. The CDR3 sequence is 11 residues long.

This clonotype was recorded a few times. The chain joins TRBV11-3 to TRBJ1-6; TRBD1 matches 7 bases. The CDR3 is 16 amino acids. The V gene end was trimmed by 5 bases and the J gene end by 10 bases; junction bases not matched to a gene: 14. Germline CDR1 SGHNT, CDR2 YENEEA. The CDR3 spells CASSLRDSGAISPLHF. The CDR3 nucleotides are TGTGCCAGCAGCCTTCGGGACAGTGGCGCTATATCACCCCTCCACTTT. The variable domain in full, completed from reference TRBV11-3 and TRBJ1-6, reads EAGVVQSPRYKIIEKKQPVAFWCNPISGHNTLYWYLQNLGQGPELLIRYENEEAVDDSQLPKDRFSAERLKGVDSTLKIQPAELGDSAVYLCASSLRDSGAISPLHFGNGTRLTVT.

This clonotype has more than one count but fewer than ten. The rearrangement links TRBV9 to TRBJ2-3; 9 bases match TRBD2. The germline V gene has CDR1 SGDLS and CDR2 YYNGEE. Unmatched junction bases numbered 3, after V lost 0 bases and J lost 4 bases. This CDR3 has 15 residues. CDR3 coding DNA: TGTGCCAGCAGCGTAGCTAGCGGGGCATCAGATACGCAGTATTTT. It yields the protein CASSVASGASDTQYF.

This clonotype was counted at least ten times. V gene TRBV11-3 combines with J gene TRBJ1-1, with D unclear. Trimming removed 1 base at V and 1 base at J, with 7 bases between. The CDR3 runs to 14 residues. Germline V gene lookup returns CDR1 SGHNT and CDR2 YENEEA. This CDR3 reads CASSLAPGNTEAFF. As DNA, the CDR3 is TGTGCCAGCAGCTTAGCCCCGGGGAACACTGAAGCTTTCTTT.

This clonotype was seen at least ten times. This chain links TRBV5-1 with TRBJ1-2; 9 nucleotides agree with TRBD1. The length of the CDR3 is 13 residues. In germline, CDR1 is SGHRS, CDR2 YFSETQ. Losses at the gene ends were 5 bases for V and 5 bases for J; bases not matched to a gene: 4. The chain's CDR3 is CASRRTGEYGYTF. CDR3 sequence (DNA): TGCGCCAGCAGAAGGACAGGGGAGTATGGCTACACCTTC.

CDR3 in DNA: TGCGCCAGTGGCGAAGGGGTCAACACCGGGGAGCTGTTTTTT. Its translation: CASGEGVNTGELFF. The chain couples TRBV5-1 to TRBJ2-2; tentative D call: TRBD1 (5 bases). CDR1 SGHRS and CDR2 YFSETQ come from the germline V gene. The CDR3 sequence is 14 residues long. The V end was cut by 8 bases, the J end by 2 bases, with 13 bases between.

This clonotype came up a few times. The rearrangement uses TRBV5-4 and TRBJ1-4; D gene ambiguous. V lost 0 bases, J lost 8 bases, and 5 bases lay in between. The CDR3 loop spans 12 amino acids. CDR1 is SGHNT, CDR2 YYREEE, per germline (reference sequence). CDR3 protein: CASSLEAEKLFF. The CDR3 DNA follows: TGTGCCAGCAGCTTGGAGGCGGAAAAACTGTTTTTT.

The chain combines TRBV6-1 with TRBJ1-5; D possibly corresponds to TRBD1 (6 bases). The CDR3 sequence is 13 residues long. CDR1 and CDR2 (germline): MNHNS, SASEGT. V was trimmed by 5 bases and J by 7 bases, leaving 12 bases between them. Written as DNA, the CDR3 is TGTGCCAGCAGTTGGGGGCTGGGGCAGCCCCAGCATTTT. The encoded protein is CASSWGLGQPQHF.

V gene TRBV4-3 combines with J gene TRBJ2-7; TRBD1 aligns across 9 bases. J gave up 5 bases and V 3 bases, and 5 bases lay outside the gene matches. Germline-derived CDR1 and CDR2 are LGHNA and YSLEER. CDR3 length equals 14 residues. The CDR3 is CASSQGTGIHEQYF. In DNA, the CDR3 is TGCGCCAGCAGCCAGGGGACAGGGATCCACGAGCAGTACTTC.

This chain links TRBV27 with TRBJ1-2; the D gene is possibly TRBD1 (5 bases). Germline values: CDR1 MNHEY, CDR2 SMNVEV (reference sequence). With 6 bases removed from V and 8 bases from J, the gap between germline ends came to 16 bases. There are 13 residues in the CDR3. CDR3 sequence reads: CASSSGRVRGYTF. The DNA for the CDR3 is TGTGCCAGCAGCTCGGGCAGGGTGCGAGGCTACACCTTC.

Note on this clonotype: At one of its ends the junction is not consistent with the germline gene, which may arise from a read error. J is TRBJ2-7 and V is TRBV28, with D possibly TRBD2 on 6 matching bases. The J call may be incorrect, as the DNA end agrees better with TRBJ2-1. CDR1 is MDHEN and CDR2 is SYDVKM in the germline V gene. The CDR3 sequence is 15 residues long. The CDR3 region is CTSSLGLASSYEQFF. CDR3 nucleotides: TGTACCAGCAGTTTAGGGCTAGCGAGCTCCTACGAGCAGTTCTTC.

This clonotype was seen a few times. V gene TRBV9 combines with J gene TRBJ2-5, with 10 nucleotides matching TRBD2. The CDR3 covers 15 residues. Germline CDR1 reads SGDLS; CDR2 reads YYNGEE. V was pared by 0 bases and J by 4 bases, with 3 bases of the junction left unmatched. The CDR3 coding sequence is TGTGCCAGCAGCGTAGCCGGGACTAGCGCAGAGACCCAGTACTTC. Its translation: CASSVAGTSAETQYF.

This clonotype came up many times. V is TRBV12-5 and J is TRBJ2-2; unclear D gene. The CDR3 sequence is 17 residues long. Germline V gene lookup returns CDR1 LGHNT and CDR2 FRNRAP. The V and J ends lost 0 bases and 0 bases respectively, with 11 bases between them. The CDR3 nucleotides are TGTGCTAGTGGTTTGGTACTTACGTCGGCGAACACCGGGGAGCTGTTTTTT. Translation gives CASGLVLTSANTGELFF.